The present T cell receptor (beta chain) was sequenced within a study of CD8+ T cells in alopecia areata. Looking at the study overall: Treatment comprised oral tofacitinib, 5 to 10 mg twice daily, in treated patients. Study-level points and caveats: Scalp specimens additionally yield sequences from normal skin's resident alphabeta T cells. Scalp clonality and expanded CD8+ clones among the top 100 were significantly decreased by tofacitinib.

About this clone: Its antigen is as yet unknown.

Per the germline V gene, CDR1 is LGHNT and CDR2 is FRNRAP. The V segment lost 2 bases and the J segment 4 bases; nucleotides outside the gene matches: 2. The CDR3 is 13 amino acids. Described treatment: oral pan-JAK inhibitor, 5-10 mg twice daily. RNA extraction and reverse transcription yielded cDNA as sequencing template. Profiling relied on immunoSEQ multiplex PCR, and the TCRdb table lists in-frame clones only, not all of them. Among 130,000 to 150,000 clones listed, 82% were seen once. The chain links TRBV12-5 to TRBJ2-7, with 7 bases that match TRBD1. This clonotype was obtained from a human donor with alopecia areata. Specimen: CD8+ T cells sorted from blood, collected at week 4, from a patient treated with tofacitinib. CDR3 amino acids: CASGLNRGYEQYF. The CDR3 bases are TGTGCTAGTGGTTTGAACAGGGGTTACGAGCAGTACTTC.